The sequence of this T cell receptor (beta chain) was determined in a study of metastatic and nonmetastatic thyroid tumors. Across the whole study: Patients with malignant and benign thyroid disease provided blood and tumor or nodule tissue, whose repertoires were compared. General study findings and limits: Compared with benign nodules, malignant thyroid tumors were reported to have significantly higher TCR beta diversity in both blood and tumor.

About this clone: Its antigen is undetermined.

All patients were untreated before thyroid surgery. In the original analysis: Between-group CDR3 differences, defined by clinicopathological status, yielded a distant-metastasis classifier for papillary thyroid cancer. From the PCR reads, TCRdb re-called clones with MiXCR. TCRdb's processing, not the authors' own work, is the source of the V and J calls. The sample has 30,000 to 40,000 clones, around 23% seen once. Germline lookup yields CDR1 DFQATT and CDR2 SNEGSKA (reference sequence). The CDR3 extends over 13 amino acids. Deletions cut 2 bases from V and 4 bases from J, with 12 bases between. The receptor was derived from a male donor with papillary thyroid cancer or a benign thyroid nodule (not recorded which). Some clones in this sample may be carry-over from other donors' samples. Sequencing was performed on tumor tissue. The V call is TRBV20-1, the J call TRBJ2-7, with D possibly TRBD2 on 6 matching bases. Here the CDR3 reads CSARSGGRYEQYF. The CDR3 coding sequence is TGCAGTGCTAGAAGTGGAGGGCGGTACGAGCAGTACTTC.